This T cell receptor (beta chain) derives from a study of cytotoxic CD8 clonotypes in ibrutinib-treated CLL (dated by TCRdb to the early 2020s). Study-wide context: The cohort was composed of some ten relapsed/refractory and about 15 treatment-naive patients; IGHV unmutated status was identified in some 17 patients. Partial responses were observed in about 25 patients and complete responses in 2; after a median follow-up of around 68 months, remission was maintained in roughly 14 patients and progression was observed in 12. Samples at response were collected after a median of 12 months of treatment, with a range of roughly 6 to 40 months. Samples averaged approximately 260,000 productive templates and 94,082 productive rearrangements. Of the approximately 90 participants in the trial, about two dozen had longitudinal samples available. Cryopreserved peripheral blood mononuclear cells were collected before treatment, at response, and at either disease progression or sustained remission. Every remission and progressive disease sample was obtained while ibrutinib was still being received by the patients. General conclusions and limits of the study: At baseline, clonality was higher than in age-matched healthy donors and showed a strong correlation with circulating CD8+ T-cell counts. Sustained-remission and progressing patients did not have matched sampling times, and lymph node repertoires were not examined. Public clonotypes were rare and either shrank or stayed stable during treatment, and the rise in clonality at ibrutinib response reflected expansion of private clonotypes. Clonality increased at ibrutinib response, stayed stable in sustained remission, and fell back toward baseline at progression.

In the paper's terms, the time point label means: progressive disease on ibrutinib. Approximately 2 micrograms of genomic DNA were extracted from cryopreserved PBMCs for TCR beta library preparation. Longitudinal blood samples from CLL patients receiving ibrutinib monotherapy were subjected to high-throughput TCR beta sequencing. The patients took part in an open-label, single-center phase 2 trial of ibrutinib monotherapy. Each clonotype received, on average, about 10x coverage in deep resolution sequencing performed on a MiSeq, where the target depth lay between 1 in 1 million and 1 in 200,000 T cells. The immunoSEQ hsTCRB Kit was used to generate TCR beta libraries. As for how the authors treated the data: Data were analyzed with ImmunoSEQ Data Assistant and ImmunoSEQ Analyzer, with V, D and J genes assigned per IMGT definitions. Clonality, which ranges from 0 to 1, was calculated by subtracting the normalized Shannon entropy of productive rearrangement frequencies from one. Public clonotype analysis was restricted to overrepresented clonotypes comprising at least 0.05% of each patient's repertoire. Repertoires from about a dozen age-matched healthy donors in immuneACCESS were used as clonality controls. As stored in TCRdb, this immuneACCESS dataset retains in-frame rearrangements with V and J assigned. A fraction of the clones does not appear; measured against another copy, unresolved V genes explain less than half of the discrepancy, and the remainder lacks a known reason. That table gives V, J and clone size, and the DNA gave D and trimming. For this sample the table gives about 74,000 clones, of which more than 75% were detected only once. In total, the top ten clones hold 6% to 9% of the sample.

Comments on this clone: This clone's antigen is unknown. Base qualities are not provided; no much larger clone lies one nucleotide away.

The germline V gene gives CDR1 as SGHTA and CDR2 as FQGNSA. The CDR3 covers 15 residues, taking in both the cysteine and the phenylalanine. The retained sequence is limited to the CDR3, 45 bases, with the frame set at the first base. V is reduced by 1 base and J by 5 bases, leaving a spacing of 11 bases between them. The source of this sequence is a human donor with chronic lymphocytic leukemia. Source: PBMCs, taken at disease progression, from a patient treated with ibrutinib. The chain is made from TRBV7-2 and TRBJ1-4; a tentative D call is TRBD1 (5 bases match). The CDR3 region reads CASSLVPGKNEKLFF. The nucleotide sequence reads TGTGCCAGCAGCTTAGTCCCAGGGAAGAATGAAAAACTGTTTTTT. Full variable domain (CDR3 extended with the reference TRBV7-2 and TRBJ1-4 proteins): GAGVSQSPSNKVTEKGKDVELRCDPISGHTALYWYRQSLGQGLEFLIYFQGNSAPDKSGLPSDRFSAERTGGSVSTLTIQRTQQEDSAVYLCASSLVPGKNEKLFFGSGTQLSVL.